This T cell receptor (beta chain) was sequenced in a study of blood T cells in healthy people across ages. The sample holds a few counts of this clonotype. The V gene's germline CDR1 is SEHNR and CDR2 FQNEAQ (reference sequence). V shed 5 bases and J shed 3 bases, with 11 bases lying between them. The CDR3 consists of 13 residues. With a J-beta primer mix and a sample-barcoded 5' primer, a second PCR ran 7 to 11 cycles. One entry per CDR3 protein results from TCRdb running MiXCR on the 5' RACE reads. The sample yields roughly 1,300,000 distinct CDR3 sequences, 55% to 75% seen once. Source material: blood. The TCR originated in a young man in good health. This chain joins TRBV7-9 and TRBJ2-7; D is unresolved. The CDR3 DNA follows: TGTGCCAGCAGCCCCCGTGGTGTCTACGAGCAGTACTTC. Translating it yields CASSPRGVYEQYF.